This paragraph reports one T cell receptor (beta chain). This entry is derived from a study of cytomegalovirus exposure and HLA in healthy donors. Trimming took 2 bases from V and 4 from J; bases not matched to a gene: 3. CDR3 length equals 16 residues. The germline V gene has CDR1 MNHEY and CDR2 SVGAGI. The repertoire was sequenced with immunoSEQ multiplex PCR; TCRdb's copy has only in-frame clones and lacks some. The sample records tens of thousands of clones, 85% to 95% being singletons. Sequencing used PBMCs. This receptor was obtained from a woman aged 18-29 years in good health and CMV-seronegative. The V and J genes are TRBV6-5 and TRBJ2-1; 12 nucleotides line up with TRBD2. CDR3 amino acids: CASSYGTSGLYNEQFF. DNA for the CDR3: TGTGCCAGCAGTTACGGGACTAGCGGGCTTTACAATGAGCAGTTCTTC.